What follows are 16 T cell receptor beta chains derived from one specimen sequenced in a study of CD8 T cells in ankylosing spondylitis. TCRdb reprocessed the 5' RACE reads via MiXCR and lists one record per CDR3 protein. This table holds approximately 540,000 distinct CDR3 sequences, 9.5% to 15% found once. No antigen has been identified for these receptors. Findings and caveats of the study: Typical of ankylosing spondylitis blood, it appeared, was a TCR beta motif of under 10 highly homologous variants.

Input material: blood, either unsorted or a sorted T cell fraction (not recorded which). These receptors were collected from a male donor with ankylosing spondylitis.

The chain is built from TRBV4-1 and TRBJ2-1; D unclear. This CDR3 is built from 16 residues. Germline CDR1 and CDR2: MGHRA and YSYEKL. V was clipped by 2 bases and J by 4 bases, with 15 bases between them. Here the CDR3 DNA reads TGCGCCAGCAGCCAACAGGACCTCACTTCATACAATGAGCAGTTCTTC. Protein sequence: CASSQQDLTSYNEQFF.

This clonotype has only a few counts. This rearrangement joins TRBV12-3 or TRBV12-4 to TRBJ2-1; 8 bases are shared with TRBD2. With 6 bases clipped from V and 9 bases from J, the junction kept 10 bases outside the gene matches. The CDR3 is 14 amino acids. This CDR3 reads CASRPPGLVPEQFF. In DNA, the CDR3 is TGTGCCAGCAGGCCTCCGGGACTAGTTCCTGAGCAGTTCTTC.

The CDR3 bases are TGTGCCAGTAGTGTCAACAGGGGCACTGAAGCTTTCTTT. Translating it yields CASSVNRGTEAFF. The chain links TRBV19 to TRBJ1-1; 7 nucleotides match TRBD1. J lost 4 bases, V lost 5 bases, and 4 bases had no gene match. Germline V lookup: CDR1 LNHDA, CDR2 SQIVND (reference sequence). The CDR3 has 13 residues. Full variable domain (remainder filled in from reference TRBV19 and TRBJ1-1): DGGITQSPKYLFRKEGQNVTLSCEQNLNHDAMYWYRQDPGQGLRLIYYSQIVNDFQKGDIAEGYSVSREKKESFPLTVTSAQKNPTAFYLCASSVNRGTEAFFGQGTRLTVV.

The V call is TRBV7-6, the J call TRBJ2-2, with D possibly being TRBD2 (6 bases). This CDR3 contains 16 residues. Germline-derived CDR1 and CDR2 are SGHVS and FNYEAQ. V lost 0 bases and J 0 bases, leaving 8 bases between the germline ends. The CDR3 here is CASSLAWGANTGELFF. In DNA, the CDR3 is TGTGCCAGCAGCTTAGCCTGGGGGGCGAACACCGGGGAGCTGTTTTTT.

The V call is TRBV24-1, the J call TRBJ2-2; TRBD1 matches at 7 bases. The CDR3 runs 17 residues. V shed 0 bases and J 4 bases; nucleotides not matched to a gene: 7. Germline V gives CDR1 KGHDR, CDR2 SFDVKD. This CDR3 is CATSDLGQEGFTGELFF. The CDR3, as DNA: TGTGCCACCAGTGATTTGGGACAGGAAGGCTTCACCGGGGAGCTGTTTTTT.

The chain carries TRBV20-1 and TRBJ2-7; D may be TRBD2 (6 bases). This CDR3 is 13 amino acids long. V lost 3 bases, J lost 6 bases, and 15 bases lay in between. Germline-derived CDR1 and CDR2 are DFQATT and SNEGSKA (reference sequence). CDR3 in DNA: TGCAGTGCTAGCTCACGGGAGAGCACCGAGCAGTACGTC. Encoded protein: CSASSRESTEQYV.

This clonotype turned up a few times. This rearrangement joins TRBV28 to TRBJ2-5; D is unclear. Germline CDR1 is MDHEN and CDR2 is SYDVKM. The CDR3 is made up of 12 amino acids. The germline V and J ends were trimmed by 8 bases and 2 bases, with 9 bases remaining between them. The CDR3 DNA is TGTGCCAGCGGCTTGGGTCAAGAGACCCAGTACTTC. As protein: CASGLGQETQYF.

The gene calls are TRBV29-1 and TRBJ2-1; D is undetermined. Germline V gene data show CDR1 as SQVTM and CDR2 as ANQGSEA. CDR3 length: 11 residues. V lost 4 bases to trimming and J lost 0 bases, with 1 base between them. The CDR3 DNA reads TGCAGCGTTGTCTCCTACAATGAGCAGTTCTTC. Its protein product is CSVVSYNEQFF.

The chain employs TRBV3-1 and TRBJ1-1; no clear D gene. The V end was cut by 3 bases, the J end by 5 bases, with 10 bases between. Germline lookup yields CDR1 LGHDT and CDR2 YNNKEL (reference sequence). The CDR3 contains 13 residues. CDR3 DNA: TGTGCCAGCAGCCATGGACTACCTACTGAAGCTTTCTTT. Encoded protein: CASSHGLPTEAFF.

V usage is TRBV12-3 or TRBV12-4 and J usage is TRBJ1-5; 7 nucleotides align to TRBD1. The CDR3 sequence is 14 residues long. With V trimmed by 3 bases and J by 3 bases, 2 bases remained unmatched. In nucleotides, the CDR3 is TGTGCCAGCAGTTTTGGGACAGACAATCAGCCCCAGCATTTT. The encoded protein is CASSFGTDNQPQHF.

The V gene is TRBV14, the J gene TRBJ2-1; 7 bases are a match to TRBD2. In germline, CDR1 is SGHDN, CDR2 FVKESK. The CDR3 has 14 amino acids. The J segment lost 3 bases and the V segment lost 10 bases, leaving 9 bases of the junction unmatched. CDR3: CATNPGTNYNEQFF. The DNA of the CDR3 is TGTGCCACCAACCCCGGGACTAACTACAATGAGCAGTTCTTC. The variable domain in full, with the rest retrieved from reference TRBV14 and TRBJ2-1, is EAGVTQFPSHSVIEKGQTVTLRCDPISGHDNLYWYRRVMGKEIKFLLHFVKESKQDESGMPNNRFLAERTGGTYSTLKVQPAELEDSGVYFCATNPGTNYNEQFFGPGTRLTVL.

In its sample, this clonotype was seen a few times. The chain recombines TRBV12-3 or TRBV12-4 with TRBJ2-7; 9 positions agree with TRBD2. V was clipped by 0 bases and J by 0 bases; unmatched bases: 6. This CDR3 region has 17 residues. The CDR3 sequence is CASSLAGGSGSSYEQYV. The CDR3 nucleotides read TGTGCCAGCAGTTTAGCAGGTGGTAGCGGGAGCTCCTACGAGCAGTACGTC.

The genes are TRBV10-3 and TRBJ1-1; TRBD1 agrees at 8 bases. The CDR3 has 14 residues. The V gene's germline CDR1 is ENHRY and CDR2 SYGVKD. V gave up 2 bases and J gave up 10 bases; unmatched junction bases: 9. The DNA of the CDR3 is TGTGCCATCAGTGAGAATGGACAGGGCGTCGGAGCTTTCTTT. It is translated as CAISENGQGVGAFF.

This clonotype was seen ten or more times. The genes are TRBV12-3 or TRBV12-4 and TRBJ2-3; 12 bases are shared with TRBD2. The V and J ends lost 3 bases and 2 bases, in that order; junction bases with no gene match: 3. The CDR3 spans 16 residues. In DNA, the CDR3 is TGTGCCAGCAGTTTGAGACTAGCGGGAGACACAGATACGCAGTATTTT. Its translation: CASSLRLAGDTDTQYF.

The rearrangement uses TRBV30 and TRBJ1-2; D gene unclear. This CDR3 has 12 residues. Looked up from germline, CDR1 is GTSNPN and CDR2 is SVGIG (reference sequence). V lost 3 bases and J lost 8, with 13 bases in between. CDR3 coding DNA: TGTGCCTGGAGCAGTGCCTCTTGGGGCTACACCTTC. Amino acid sequence: CAWSSASWGYTF.

The chain employs TRBV5-1 and TRBJ1-4; the D is unclear. The V end lost 3 bases, the J end lost 4 bases, and 10 bases lay between the germline ends. Germline V gene data show CDR1 as SGHRS and CDR2 as YFSETQ. This CDR3 has 14 amino acids. CDR3 in amino acids: CASSSVGFNEKLFF. CDR3 DNA sequence: TGCGCCAGCAGCTCCGTCGGATTTAATGAAAAACTGTTTTTT.